The 27 T cell receptor beta chains reported below all come from one sample, sequenced in a study of cytomegalovirus exposure and HLA in healthy donors. The study ran its PCR with 60 Vbeta and 13 Jbeta primers. The data were produced by immunoSEQ multiplex PCR, yet TCRdb's version contains in-frame clones alone and is incomplete. Among under 200,000 clones listed, roughly four fifths were seen once. Sequencing was performed on PBMCs. These TCRs come from a woman younger than 30 in good health and CMV-seronegative.

This rearrangement joins TRBV14 to TRBJ1-3; TRBD1 matches 8 bases. Per germline, CDR1 SGHDN and CDR2 FVKESK. This CDR3 comprises 16 residues. The V segment lost 1 base and the J segment 2 bases; nucleotides outside the gene matches: 4. Written as DNA, the CDR3 is TGTGCCAGCAGCCAAGTTCAGGGGGCGGCTGGAAACACCATATATTTT. This sequence encodes CASSQVQGAAGNTIYF. The full variable domain, completed using reference TRBV14 and TRBJ1-3, is EAGVTQFPSHSVIEKGQTVTLRCDPISGHDNLYWYRRVMGKEIKFLLHFVKESKQDESGMPNNRFLAERTGGTYSTLKVQPAELEDSGVYFCASSQVQGAAGNTIYFGEGSWLTVV.

This chain joins TRBV5-1 and TRBJ2-1; tentatively, D is TRBD1 (5 bases). The germline V gene has CDR1 SGHRS and CDR2 YFSETQ. This CDR3 is built from 15 residues. V was pared by 2 bases and J by 2 bases, with 11 bases between. CDR3: CASSFGRATYNEQFF. The DNA of the CDR3 is TGCGCCAGCAGCTTCGGCAGGGCGACCTACAATGAGCAGTTCTTC. The full variable domain, with the rest looked up from reference TRBV5-1 and TRBJ2-1, is KAGVTQTPRYLIKTRGQQVTLSCSPISGHRSVSWYQQTPGQGLQFLFEYFSETQRNKGNFPGRFSGRQFSNSRSEMNVSTLELGDSALYLCASSFGRATYNEQFFGPGTRLTVL.

This clone was counted between two and nine times. The junction shows a germline mismatch at one end, possibly a read error. This sample includes further DNA sequences coding for the same CDR3. This chain joins TRBV4-1 and TRBJ1-1; D not certain. Germline loops: CDR1 MGHRA, CDR2 YSYEKL. The CDR3 is 12 amino acids. CDR3 coding DNA: TGTGCCAGCAGCCAGAACCGGGCTGAAGCTTTCTTT. Translating it yields CASSQNRAEAFF.

The genes are TRBV20-1 and TRBJ1-1; D remains ambiguous. The CDR3 runs 11 residues. Trimming cost V 0 bases and J 5 bases, with 4 bases left between them. Germline CDR1 and CDR2: DFQATT and SNEGSKA (reference sequence). CDR3: CSARDETEAFF. For the CDR3, the DNA is TGCAGTGCTAGAGATGAGACTGAAGCTTTCTTT.

The chain carries TRBV5-5 and TRBJ1-5; the D gene is possibly TRBD1 (5 bases). V shed 5 bases and J shed 1 base, with 10 bases lying between them. The CDR3 is 14 amino acids. The germline V gene encodes CDR1 SGHKS and CDR2 YYEKEE (reference sequence). The CDR3 spells CASSRRESNQPQHF. DNA of the CDR3: TGTGCCAGCAGTCGCAGGGAAAGCAATCAGCCCCAGCATTTT.

As for this clone: In the same sample, other DNA sequences code for this CDR3. The rearrangement links TRBV5-4 to TRBJ2-3; unclear D gene. The CDR3 extends over 13 amino acids. Germline CDR1 reads SGHNT; CDR2 reads YYREEE (reference sequence). Trimming left V 2 bases short and J 0 bases short, with 4 bases between. The CDR3 DNA sequence: TGTGCCAGCAGCTTCCAGAGCACAGATACGCAGTATTTT. This translates into CASSFQSTDTQYF.

The chain combines TRBV4-1 with TRBJ1-5, with 9 bases fitting TRBD1. The CDR3 is 15 residues long. Germline CDR1 reads MGHRA; CDR2 reads YSYEKL. Trimming removed 3 bases from V and 7 bases from J; junction bases left unmatched: 7. The CDR3 reads CASSHGTGSWQPQHF. The CDR3, as DNA: TGCGCCAGCAGCCACGGGACAGGGTCGTGGCAGCCCCAGCATTTT.

This clone showed up just a few times. The CDR3 nucleotides read TGTGCCAGCAGCAAACGCGGGGTTACCTCCTACGAGCAGTACTTC. Amino acid sequence: CASSKRGVTSYEQYF. The V and J genes are TRBV21-1 and TRBJ2-7; the table assigns TRBD2, which was not confirmed against the DNA. TRBV21-1 is a recognized pseudogene. The CDR3 has 15 amino acids.

The chain has TRBV29-1 and TRBJ1-2; TRBD1 aligns across 7 bases. The CDR3 spans 16 residues. CDR1 and CDR2 (germline): SQVTM, ANQGSEA. Trimming cost V 1 base and J 5 bases; bases outside gene matches: 13. The CDR3 region has the DNA TGCAGCGTTGAAGGGCCAAGGAGGGGGCATTCGTATGGCTACACCTTC. It specifies CSVEGPRRGHSYGYTF.

This chain uses TRBV11-2 with TRBJ1-1, with D tentatively TRBD1 (5 bases). Looked up from germline, CDR1 is SGHAT and CDR2 is FQNNGV. CDR3 length: 15 amino acids. V lost 5 bases and J lost 0, with 13 bases in between. The DNA of the CDR3 is TGTGCCAGCAGCCCCCGGGAGGGGATGAACACTGAAGCTTTCTTT. It codes for CASSPREGMNTEAFF. The full variable domain, in which reference TRBV11-2 and TRBJ1-1 provide the parts outside the CDR3, is EAGVAQSPRYKIIEKRQSVAFWCNPISGHATLYWYQQILGQGPKLLIQFQNNGVVDDSQLPKDRFSAERLKGVDSTLKIQPAKLEDSAVYLCASSPREGMNTEAFFGQGTRLTVV.

The rearrangement links TRBV5-1 to TRBJ2-5; possible D gene TRBD2, 6 bases. CDR3 length: 15 residues. Per germline, CDR1 SGHRS and CDR2 YFSETQ. The ends were cut back, 2 bases at V and 0 bases at J, with 11 bases in the middle. The CDR3 region has the DNA TGCGCCAGCAGCTTTTCGCAGCGGGACCAAGAGACCCAGTACTTC. As protein: CASSFSQRDQETQYF.

In nucleotides, the CDR3 is TGTGCCAGTACCTCAACTCCAACAGGGGGAAATGAAAAACTGTTTTTT. Protein sequence: CASTSTPTGGNEKLFF. This chain joins TRBV19 and TRBJ1-4; 8 bases match TRBD1. Germline V CDR1 and CDR2: LNHDA, SQIVND (reference sequence). V lost 7 bases to trimming and J lost 5 bases; unmatched junction nucleotides: 12. This CDR3 spans 16 amino acids.

V usage is TRBV30 and J usage is TRBJ2-3, with TRBD2 matching over 12 bases. Germline CDR1 is GTSNPN and CDR2 is SVGIG (reference sequence). The CDR3 runs to 17 residues. V was clipped by 0 bases and J by 5 bases; unmatched bases: 9. CDR3 region: CAWSVDDLAGGEDTQYF. The CDR3, as DNA: TGTGCCTGGAGTGTAGATGACCTAGCGGGAGGGGAAGATACGCAGTATTTT.

The V and J genes are TRBV6-5 and TRBJ2-4; TRBD1 matches at 11 bases. The CDR3 is 14 residues long. CDR1 is MNHEY and CDR2 is SVGAGI in the germline V gene. V trimming: 4 bases; J trimming: 9 bases; junction bases outside the gene matches: 5. For the CDR3, the DNA is TGTGCCAGCAGTTTGGGACAGGGGGGAAGCATTCAGTACTTC. This sequence encodes CASSLGQGGSIQYF.

CDR3 sequence: CASSLQSSSYNEQFF. CDR3 nucleotides: TGCGCCAGCAGCCTCCAGTCCAGCTCCTACAATGAGCAGTTCTTC. The chain employs TRBV5-1 and TRBJ2-1; D is ambiguous. There are 15 residues in the CDR3. Germline CDR1 SGHRS, CDR2 YFSETQ. V lost 4 bases, J lost 0 bases, and 11 bases lay in between.

The chain uses TRBV28 and TRBJ1-1, with 11 bases that match TRBD1. The V segment lost 4 bases and the J segment 4 bases; nucleotides outside the gene matches: 5. The CDR3 consists of 15 residues. Germline lookup yields CDR1 MDHEN and CDR2 SYDVKM. The CDR3 DNA sequence: TGTGCCAGCAGTTCCTCCGGGACAGGGGGCACTGAAGCTTTCTTT. Amino acid sequence: CASSSSGTGGTEAFF.

This clone came up once. Other DNA sequences of this sample code for an identical CDR3. This chain joins TRBV5-1 and TRBJ1-5; the D gene is possibly TRBD1 (5 bases). CDR3 length equals 15 residues. The germline V and J ends were trimmed by 0 bases and 0 bases, with 7 bases remaining between them. CDR1 and CDR2 (germline): SGHRS, YFSETQ. CDR3 sequence: CASSLGQNSNQPQHF. The CDR3 DNA reads TGCGCCAGCAGCTTGGGACAGAATAGCAATCAGCCCCAGCATTTT.

This chain connects TRBV11-2 to TRBJ1-1; TRBD1 matches at 9 bases. CDR3 length equals 15 residues. CDR1 SGHAT and CDR2 FQNNGV come from the germline V gene. Trimming removed 5 bases from V and 5 bases from J; junction bases left unmatched: 9. The CDR3 sequence is CASSLTGTGRTEAFF. For the CDR3, the DNA is TGTGCCAGCAGCCTGACCGGGACAGGGAGAACTGAAGCTTTCTTT.

This clone appeared once. The chain joins TRBV4-1 to TRBJ2-7; D call uncertain. CDR1 and CDR2 (germline): MGHRA, YSYEKL. The CDR3 length is 15 residues. V was pared by 1 base and J by 2 bases, with 12 bases between. This CDR3 is CASSQGTLQAYEQYF. The CDR3 region has the DNA TGCGCCAGCAGCCAAGGTACATTGCAAGCCTACGAGCAGTACTTC.

The chain has TRBV9 and TRBJ1-2; D might be TRBD1 (5 bases). The CDR3 consists of 17 residues. The germline gives CDR1 SGDLS, CDR2 YYNGEE. V was pared by 1 base and J by 1 base, with 17 bases between. The CDR3 reads CASSVSSSWGDNYGYTF. CDR3 in DNA: TGTGCCAGCAGCGTATCCTCATCATGGGGGGATAACTATGGCTACACCTTC.

V gene TRBV6-5 combines with J gene TRBJ1-1; possible D gene TRBD1, 5 bases. Germline V lookup: CDR1 MNHEY, CDR2 SVGAGI. The V end was cut by 4 bases, the J end by 1 base, with 10 bases between. The CDR3 contains 14 residues. The CDR3 sequence: CASSLNQGNTEAFF. CDR3 nucleotides: TGTGCCAGCAGTTTGAATCAGGGGAACACTGAAGCTTTCTTT.

The genes are TRBV5-1 and TRBJ2-2; the match to TRBD2 covers 15 bases. The trim removed 1 base at V and 5 bases at J, leaving 3 bases unmatched. In germline, CDR1 is SGHRS, CDR2 YFSETQ. The CDR3 sequence is 17 residues long. The chain's CDR3 is CASSLIGLAGGTGELFF. For the CDR3, the DNA is TGCGCCAGCAGCTTGATAGGACTAGCGGGAGGGACCGGGGAGCTGTTTTTT.

This chain links TRBV6-1 with TRBJ2-5, with 8 bases identical to TRBD2. Gene TRBJ2-7 matches the end of the DNA better, so the J call may be wrong. The CDR3 totals 15 residues. Germline CDR1 and CDR2: MNHNS and SASEGT. The CDR3 protein is CASTPAGAGIYEQYF. CDR3 nucleotide sequence: TGTGCCAGCACCCCAGCGGGAGCGGGGATTTACGAGCAGTACTTC.

Regarding this clone: The same CDR3 is also encoded by other DNA sequences in this sample. The chain combines TRBV6-1 with TRBJ2-7; TRBD1 matches 9 bases. V shed 5 bases, J shed 0 bases, and the junction held 2 bases outside the gene matches. The length of the CDR3 is 14 residues. CDR1 and CDR2 (germline): MNHNS, SASEGT. The CDR3 DNA follows: TGTGCCAGCAGTAGACAGGGGGTCTCCTACGAGCAGTACTTC. Protein sequence: CASSRQGVSYEQYF.

The chain uses TRBV11-3 and TRBJ2-1; D might be TRBD2 (5 bases). The CDR3 contains 15 residues. V was shortened by 3 bases and J by 2 bases, with 11 bases between the two germline ends. Germline V CDR1 and CDR2: SGHNT, YENEEA. The CDR3 DNA follows: TGTGCCAGCAGCTTGGAAAGCGGAACCTACAATGAGCAGTTCTTC. Residues: CASSLESGTYNEQFF.

The V gene is TRBV6-5, the J gene TRBJ2-1; D ambiguous. The CDR3 has 13 amino acids. Per germline, CDR1 MNHEY and CDR2 SVGAGI. Trimming took 5 bases from V and 3 from J, leaving 8 bases between them. CDR3 in amino acids: CASSEVGYNEQFF. The DNA of the CDR3 is TGTGCCAGCAGTGAGGTGGGCTACAATGAGCAGTTCTTC.

This chain connects TRBV28 to TRBJ1-2, with D maybe TRBD1 (6 bases). The CDR3 length is 19 residues. CDR1 and CDR2 from the germline V gene are MDHEN and SYDVKM. With 0 bases removed from V and 2 bases from J, the gap between germline ends came to 22 bases. The CDR3 loop reads CASSLWFAGATAINYGYTF. The CDR3 nucleotides read TGTGCCAGCAGTTTATGGTTTGCGGGGGCTACAGCGATAAACTATGGCTACACCTTC.